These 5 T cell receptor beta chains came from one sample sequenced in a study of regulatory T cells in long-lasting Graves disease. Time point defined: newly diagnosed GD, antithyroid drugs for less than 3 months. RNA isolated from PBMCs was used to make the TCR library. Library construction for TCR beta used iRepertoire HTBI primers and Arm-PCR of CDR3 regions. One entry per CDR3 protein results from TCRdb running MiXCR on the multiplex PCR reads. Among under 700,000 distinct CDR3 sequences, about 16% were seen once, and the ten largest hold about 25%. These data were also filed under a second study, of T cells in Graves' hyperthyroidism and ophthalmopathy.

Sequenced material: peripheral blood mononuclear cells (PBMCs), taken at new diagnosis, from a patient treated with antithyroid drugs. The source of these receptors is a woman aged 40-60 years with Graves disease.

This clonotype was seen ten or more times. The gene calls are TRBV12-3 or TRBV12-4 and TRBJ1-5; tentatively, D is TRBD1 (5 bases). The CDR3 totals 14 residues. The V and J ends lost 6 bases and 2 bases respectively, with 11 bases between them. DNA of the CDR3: TGTGCCAGCAGCCTTACAGGCGGCAATCAGCCCCAGCATTTT. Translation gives CASSLTGGNQPQHF.

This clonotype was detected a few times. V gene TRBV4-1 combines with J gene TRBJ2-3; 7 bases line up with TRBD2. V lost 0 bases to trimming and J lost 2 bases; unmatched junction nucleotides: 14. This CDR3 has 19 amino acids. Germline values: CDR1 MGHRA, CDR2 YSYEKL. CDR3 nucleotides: TGCGCCAGCAGCCAAGACGCGCTTCACCGGGACTATCACACAGATACGCAGTATTTT. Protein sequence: CASSQDALHRDYHTDTQYF.

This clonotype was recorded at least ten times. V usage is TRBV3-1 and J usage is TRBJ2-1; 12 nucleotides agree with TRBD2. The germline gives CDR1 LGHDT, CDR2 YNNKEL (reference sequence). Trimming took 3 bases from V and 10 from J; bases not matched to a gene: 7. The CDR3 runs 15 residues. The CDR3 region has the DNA TGTGCCAGCAGCCATCTAGCGGGGGGGCCGGGGGAGCAGTTCTTC. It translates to CASSHLAGGPGEQFF.

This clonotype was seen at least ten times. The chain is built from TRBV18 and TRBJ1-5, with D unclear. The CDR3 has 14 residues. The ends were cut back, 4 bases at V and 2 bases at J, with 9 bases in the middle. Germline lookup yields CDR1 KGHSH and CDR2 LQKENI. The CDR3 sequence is CASSLEMGNQPQHF. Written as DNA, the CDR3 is TGTGCCAGCTCACTTGAAATGGGCAATCAGCCCCAGCATTTT.

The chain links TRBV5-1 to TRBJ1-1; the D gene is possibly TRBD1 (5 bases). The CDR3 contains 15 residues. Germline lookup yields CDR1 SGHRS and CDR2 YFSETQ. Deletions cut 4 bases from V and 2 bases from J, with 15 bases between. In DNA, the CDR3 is TGCGCCAGCAGCGCGGGGGGGGTGGGTAACACTGAAGCTTTCTTT. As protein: CASSAGGVGNTEAFF.